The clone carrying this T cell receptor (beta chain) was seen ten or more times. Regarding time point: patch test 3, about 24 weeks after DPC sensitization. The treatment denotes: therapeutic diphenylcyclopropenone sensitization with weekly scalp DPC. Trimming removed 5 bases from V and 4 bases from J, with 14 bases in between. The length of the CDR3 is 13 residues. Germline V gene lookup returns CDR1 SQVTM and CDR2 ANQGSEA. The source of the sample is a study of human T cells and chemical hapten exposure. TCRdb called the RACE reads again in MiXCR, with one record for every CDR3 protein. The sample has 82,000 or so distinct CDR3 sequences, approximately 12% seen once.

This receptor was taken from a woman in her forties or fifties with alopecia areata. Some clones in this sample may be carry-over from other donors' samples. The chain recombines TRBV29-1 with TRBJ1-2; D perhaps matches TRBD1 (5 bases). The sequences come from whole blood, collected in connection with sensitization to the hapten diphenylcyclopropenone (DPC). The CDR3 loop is CSVLQGGSYGYTF. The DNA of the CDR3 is TGCAGCGTTCTCCAGGGTGGGAGCTATGGCTACACCTTC.